This paragraph covers one T cell receptor (beta chain) sequence. Its antigen remains unidentified. This specimen belongs to a study of cytomegalovirus exposure and HLA in healthy donors. General observations from the study: Cytomegalovirus association was assigned to 150 to 200 TCR beta chains. TCR beta chain V- and J-gene trimming was linked, in a later analysis, to a missense variant in DCLRE1C. A few chains tied to CMV proved CMV antigen-specific in vitro. Presence/absence analyses took donor sequencing depth as roughly uniform.

PCR amplification relied on 60 Vbeta primers (plus 13 Jbeta primers). The data were produced by immunoSEQ multiplex PCR, yet TCRdb's version contains in-frame clones alone and is incomplete. The data hold 150,000 to 200,000 clones, with about 80% observed a single time. Input material: PBMCs. This TCR derives from a young man in good health and CMV-seropositive.

The DNA for the CDR3 is TGCGCCAGCAGCTTGGCCCCCCGGAATGAAAAACTGTTTTTT. Translation: CASSLAPRNEKLFF. The rearrangement links TRBV5-1 to TRBJ1-4; no definite D call. The length of the CDR3 is 14 residues. V lost 0 bases and J lost 5, with 8 bases in between. From germline, CDR1 is SGHRS and CDR2 YFSETQ.